This T cell receptor (beta chain) was recovered during a study of cytomegalovirus exposure and HLA in healthy donors (dated by TCRdb to 2016 to 2017). About the study as a whole: A later analysis indicated that the roughly 130 validation repertoires were generated on the platform also employed for the approximately 700 repertoires of the first cohort. The aim of the study was to test whether cataloging public T cell receptors could identify signatures of past pathogen exposure. In addition to the first cohort of hundreds of subjects, a separate validation cohort of about 120 different subjects was used. High-throughput TCR immunosequencing, statistical association of individual TCRs with disease status, and machine learning were combined to predict cytomegalovirus infection status.

About this clone itself: Its antigen has not been determined. Nothing much larger sits one base from this clone, and base qualities are not available.

Separate from the roughly 650-subject first cohort, the validation cohort of 120 subjects was the group to which the donors belonged. The method behind the library was the immunoSEQ multiplex PCR assay. Per the authors' processing: A statistical classification framework was built to diagnose cytomegalovirus status from the catalog of TCR beta chain sequences. In TCRdb, the immuneACCESS table is reduced to in-frame sequences with V and J assigned. These tables do not hold every clone; where another copy was compared, an unresolved V gene accounts for under half, and the others remain unexplained. The V and J calls and clone size come from that table; D and trimming were worked out from the DNA. The sample data list some 340,000 clones, and around 87% of these were observed just once. Jointly, the top ten make up approximately 1.1% of the sample. CDR1 and CDR2 are drawn from the germline V gene: MNHEY, SVGAGI. Counted from cysteine to phenylalanine, this CDR3 has 13 amino acids. Only the CDR3 DNA is retained, 39 bases long and in frame from the first base. V gives up 6 bases and J gives up 12 bases, and the segment between their germline ends measures 20 bases.

General study outcomes and caveats: A later analysis lacked HLA typing for the validation cohort, so it scored co-occurrence in that cohort across all 120 or so repertoires. The authors suggested that the approach could potentially be generalized to other disease states and immunological phenotypes. The study listed 164 TCR beta chains as associated with cytomegalovirus. A later analysis found that TCRs clustered in the first cohort also tended to co-occur in the 120 validation repertoires, with just under 95% of cluster scores above 0. Cytomegalovirus status was reported to be diagnosed by the classifier with high specificity and sensitivity in both the original and validation cohorts. A few of the identified cytomegalovirus-associated TCR beta chains were confirmed in vitro to be specific for cytomegalovirus antigens. While some public TCRs were present in many individuals, most TCR sequences turned up only very rarely across donors.

Here the chain combines TRBV6-5 and TRBJ2-5; tentative D gene TRBD2, with 5 bases matching. Sequencing was performed on PBMCs. This sequence was found in a woman aged 25 to 39 in good health and CMV-seropositive. The CDR3 sequence is CASSRGPEGQEYF. The DNA is as follows: TGTGCCAGCAGCCGAGGCCCAGAGGGCCAAGAGTACTTC.